Listed here is a single T cell receptor (beta chain). Its antigen is unknown. This CDR3 has 15 residues. The V end was cut by 5 bases, the J end by 0 bases, with 11 bases between. The V gene's germline CDR1 is SGHVS and CDR2 FQNEAQ. These data belong to a study of vaccination effects on CD4 cells after COVID-19. Whole-study context: Before any sequencing was done, the ViraFEST assay used viral peptide pools to expand antigen-specific CD4+ T cells.

Clones were sequenced by immunoSEQ multiplex PCR, and TCRdb holds only the in-frame ones, with some missing. This table holds more than 60,000 clones, 74% found once. The culture ran for less than 12 days, and then CD4+ T cells were isolated. Two doses of BNT162b2 or mRNA-1273 vaccine were administered to participants. Each culture had half its medium swapped for IL-2 medium on days 3 and 7. Study-level points and caveats: Marked clonal contraction was seen late after vaccination (in both infection- and vaccine-induced clones).

The sample in question was CD4+ T cells from PBMCs cultured without peptide, obtained after COVID-19 vaccination. J is TRBJ1-5 and V is TRBV7-8; D uncertain. The TCR was taken from a human donor who received a COVID-19 vaccine. CDR3 sequence (DNA): TGTGCCAGCAGCCATAATTCGATTAGCAATCAGCCCCAGCATTTT. It is translated as CASSHNSISNQPQHF.